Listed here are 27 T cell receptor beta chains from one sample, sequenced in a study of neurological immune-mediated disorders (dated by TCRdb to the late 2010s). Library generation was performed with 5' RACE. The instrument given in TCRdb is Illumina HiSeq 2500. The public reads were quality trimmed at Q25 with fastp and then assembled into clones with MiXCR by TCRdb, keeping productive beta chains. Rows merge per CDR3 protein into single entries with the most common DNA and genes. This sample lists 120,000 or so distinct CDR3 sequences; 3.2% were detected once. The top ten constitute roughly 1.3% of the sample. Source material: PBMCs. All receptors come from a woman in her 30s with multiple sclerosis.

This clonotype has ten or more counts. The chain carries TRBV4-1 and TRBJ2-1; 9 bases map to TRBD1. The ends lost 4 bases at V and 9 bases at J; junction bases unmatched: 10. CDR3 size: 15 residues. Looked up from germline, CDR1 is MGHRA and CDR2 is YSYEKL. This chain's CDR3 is CASSLTGTGSGEQFF. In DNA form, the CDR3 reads TGCGCCAGCAGCCTAACCGGGACAGGGAGCGGTGAGCAGTTCTTC.

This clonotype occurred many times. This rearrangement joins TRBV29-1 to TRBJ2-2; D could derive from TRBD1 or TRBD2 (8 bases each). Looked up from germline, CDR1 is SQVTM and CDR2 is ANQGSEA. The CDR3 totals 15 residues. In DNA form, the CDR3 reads TGCAGTGCGGGAGGAGGACAGGGCATCACCGGGGAGCTGTTTTTT. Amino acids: CSAGGGQGITGELFF.

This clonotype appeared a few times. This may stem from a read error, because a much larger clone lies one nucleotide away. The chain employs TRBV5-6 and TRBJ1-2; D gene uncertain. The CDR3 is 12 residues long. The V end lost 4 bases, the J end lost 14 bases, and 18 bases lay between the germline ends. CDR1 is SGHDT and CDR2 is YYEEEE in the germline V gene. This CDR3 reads CASSRPGKDQTF. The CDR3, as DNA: TGTGCCAGCAGCCGCCCGGGGAAGGACCAAACCTTC.

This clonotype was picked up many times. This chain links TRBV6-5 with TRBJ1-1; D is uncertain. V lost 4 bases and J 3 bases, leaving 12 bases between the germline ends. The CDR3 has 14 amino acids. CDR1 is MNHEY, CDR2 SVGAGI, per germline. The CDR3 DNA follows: TGTGCCAGCAGTTCTGGCCGGGGTTACACTGAAGCTTTCTTT. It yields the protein CASSSGRGYTEAFF.

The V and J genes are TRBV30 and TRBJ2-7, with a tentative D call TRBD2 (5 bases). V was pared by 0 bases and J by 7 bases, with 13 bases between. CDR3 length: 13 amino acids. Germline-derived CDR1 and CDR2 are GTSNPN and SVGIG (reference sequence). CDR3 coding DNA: TGTGCCTGGAGTGTCTTGAGCCGAGGGGAGCAGTACTTC. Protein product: CAWSVLSRGEQYF.

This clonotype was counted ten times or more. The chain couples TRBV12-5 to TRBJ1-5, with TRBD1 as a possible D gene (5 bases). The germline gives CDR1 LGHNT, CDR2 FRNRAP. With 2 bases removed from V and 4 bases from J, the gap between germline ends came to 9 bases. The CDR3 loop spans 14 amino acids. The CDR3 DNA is TGTGCTAGTGGTTTGAACGGGGCGAATCAGCCCCAGCATTTT. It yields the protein CASGLNGANQPQHF.

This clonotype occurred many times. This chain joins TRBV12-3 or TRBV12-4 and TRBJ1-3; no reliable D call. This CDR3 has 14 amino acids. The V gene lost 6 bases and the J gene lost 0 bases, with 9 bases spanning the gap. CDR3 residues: CASRLTNSGNTIYF. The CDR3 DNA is TGTGCCAGCAGACTGACAAACTCTGGAAACACCATATATTTT.

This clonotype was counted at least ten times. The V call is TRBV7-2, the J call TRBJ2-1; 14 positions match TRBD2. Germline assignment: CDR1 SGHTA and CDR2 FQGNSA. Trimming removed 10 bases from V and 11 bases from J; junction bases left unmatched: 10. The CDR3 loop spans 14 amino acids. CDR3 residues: CATRSGTSGSQQFF. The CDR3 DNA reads TGTGCCACCAGATCCGGGACTAGCGGGAGTCAGCAGTTCTTC. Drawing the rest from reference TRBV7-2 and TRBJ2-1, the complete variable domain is GAGVSQSPSNKVTEKGKDVELRCDPISGHTALYWYRQSLGQGLEFLIYFQGNSAPDKSGLPSDRFSAERTGGSVSTLTIQRTQQEDSAVYLCATRSGTSGSQQFFGPGTRLTVL.

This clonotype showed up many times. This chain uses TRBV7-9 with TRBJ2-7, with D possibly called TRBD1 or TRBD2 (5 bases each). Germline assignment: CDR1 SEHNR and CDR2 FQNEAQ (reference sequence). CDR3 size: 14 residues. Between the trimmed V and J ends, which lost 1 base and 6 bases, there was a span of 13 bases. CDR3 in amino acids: CASSLVSSGTEQYF. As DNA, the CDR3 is TGTGCCAGCAGCTTAGTATCCTCGGGGACCGAGCAGTACTTC.

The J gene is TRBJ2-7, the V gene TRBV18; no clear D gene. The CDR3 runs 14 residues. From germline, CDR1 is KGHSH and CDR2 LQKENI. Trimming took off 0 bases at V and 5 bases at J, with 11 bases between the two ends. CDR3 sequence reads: CASSPPSRGHEQYF. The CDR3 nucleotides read TGTGCCAGCTCACCACCGAGCAGAGGCCACGAGCAGTACTTC.

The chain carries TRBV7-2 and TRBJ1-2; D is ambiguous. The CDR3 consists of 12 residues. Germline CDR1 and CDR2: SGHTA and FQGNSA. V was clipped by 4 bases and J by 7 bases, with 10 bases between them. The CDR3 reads CASSSGDTGYTF. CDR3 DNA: TGTGCCAGCAGCTCGGGAGACACTGGCTACACCTTC.

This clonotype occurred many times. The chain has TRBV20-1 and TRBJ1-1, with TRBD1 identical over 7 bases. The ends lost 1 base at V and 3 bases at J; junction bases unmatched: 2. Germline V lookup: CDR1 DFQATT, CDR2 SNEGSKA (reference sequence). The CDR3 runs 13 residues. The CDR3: CSARAQGDTEAFF. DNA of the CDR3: TGCAGTGCTAGAGCCCAGGGGGACACTGAAGCTTTCTTT.

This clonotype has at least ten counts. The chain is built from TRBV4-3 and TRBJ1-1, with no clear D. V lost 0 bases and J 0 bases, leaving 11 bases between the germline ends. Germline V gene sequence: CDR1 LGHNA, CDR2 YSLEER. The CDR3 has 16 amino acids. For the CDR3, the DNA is TGCGCCAGCAGCCAAGAGGCGGGCGAAATGAACACTGAAGCTTTCTTT. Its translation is CASSQEAGEMNTEAFF.

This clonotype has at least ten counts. CDR3 nucleotides: TGTGCCAGCACCCGTCCAAGCTCCTACAATGAGCAGTTCTTC. It yields the protein CASTRPSSYNEQFF. The chain uses TRBV7-2 and TRBJ2-1, with no clear D. The CDR3 covers 14 residues. Germline values: CDR1 SGHTA, CDR2 FQGNSA. V was pared by 7 bases and J by 0 bases, with 10 bases between.

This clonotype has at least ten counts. CDR3: CASSSDRIGQEAFF. The CDR3 DNA follows: TGTGCCAGCAGCTCAGATAGAATCGGACAGGAAGCTTTCTTT. This sequence joins TRBV11-2 and TRBJ1-1; D might be TRBD1 (6 bases). The CDR3 is 14 residues long. Between the trimmed V and J ends, which lost 4 bases and 8 bases, there was a span of 17 bases. Germline-derived CDR1 and CDR2 are SGHAT and FQNNGV. Complete variable domain (other parts from reference TRBV11-2 and TRBJ1-1): EAGVAQSPRYKIIEKRQSVAFWCNPISGHATLYWYQQILGQGPKLLIQFQNNGVVDDSQLPKDRFSAERLKGVDSTLKIQPAKLEDSAVYLCASSSDRIGQEAFFGQGTRLTVV.

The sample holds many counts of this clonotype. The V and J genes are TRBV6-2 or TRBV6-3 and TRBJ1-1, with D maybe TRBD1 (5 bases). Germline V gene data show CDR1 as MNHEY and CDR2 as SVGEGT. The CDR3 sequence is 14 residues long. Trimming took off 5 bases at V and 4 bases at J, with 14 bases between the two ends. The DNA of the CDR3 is TGTGCCAGCAGTATAACAAGGGGTAGCACTGAAGCTTTCTTT. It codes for CASSITRGSTEAFF.

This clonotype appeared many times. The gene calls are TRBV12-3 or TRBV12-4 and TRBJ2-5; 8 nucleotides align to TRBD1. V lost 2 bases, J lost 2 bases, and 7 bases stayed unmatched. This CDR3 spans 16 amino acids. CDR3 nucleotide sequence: TGTGCCAGCAGTTTACGCAGGGGGCGCAATCAAGAGACCCAGTACTTC. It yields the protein CASSLRRGRNQETQYF.

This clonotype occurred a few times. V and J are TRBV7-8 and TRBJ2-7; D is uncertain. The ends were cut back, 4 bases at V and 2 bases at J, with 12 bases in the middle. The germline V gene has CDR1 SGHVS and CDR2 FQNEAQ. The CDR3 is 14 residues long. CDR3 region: CASSSVALPYEQYF. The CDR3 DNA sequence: TGTGCCAGCAGCTCGGTAGCTTTGCCCTACGAGCAGTACTTC.

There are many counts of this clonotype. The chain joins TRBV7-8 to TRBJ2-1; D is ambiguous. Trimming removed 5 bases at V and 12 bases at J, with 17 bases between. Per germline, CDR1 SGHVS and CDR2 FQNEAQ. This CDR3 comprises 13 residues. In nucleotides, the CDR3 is TGTGCCAGCAGCCCGTCGGTTCAATTAGGGCAGTTCTTC. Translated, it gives CASSPSVQLGQFF.

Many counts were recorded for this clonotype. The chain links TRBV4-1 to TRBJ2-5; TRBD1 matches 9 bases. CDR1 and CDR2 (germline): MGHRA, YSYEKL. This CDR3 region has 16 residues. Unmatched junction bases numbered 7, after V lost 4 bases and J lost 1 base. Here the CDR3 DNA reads TGCGCCAGCAGCCTCCTACAGGGGGCCATCCAAGAGACCCAGTACTTC. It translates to CASSLLQGAIQETQYF.

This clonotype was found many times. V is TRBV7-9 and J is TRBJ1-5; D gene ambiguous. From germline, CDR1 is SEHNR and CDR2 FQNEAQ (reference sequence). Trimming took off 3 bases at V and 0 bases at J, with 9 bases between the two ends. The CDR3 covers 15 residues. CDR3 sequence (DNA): TGTGCCAGCAGCTTTGGTGGCTATAGCAATCAGCCCCAGCATTTT. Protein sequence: CASSFGGYSNQPQHF.

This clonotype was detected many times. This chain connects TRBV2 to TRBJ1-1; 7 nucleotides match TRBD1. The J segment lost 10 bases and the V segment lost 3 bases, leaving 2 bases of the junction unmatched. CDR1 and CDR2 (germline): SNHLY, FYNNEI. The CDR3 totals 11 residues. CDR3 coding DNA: TGTGCCAGCAGTGACAGGGGGGGAGCTTTCTTT. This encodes CASSDRGGAFF.

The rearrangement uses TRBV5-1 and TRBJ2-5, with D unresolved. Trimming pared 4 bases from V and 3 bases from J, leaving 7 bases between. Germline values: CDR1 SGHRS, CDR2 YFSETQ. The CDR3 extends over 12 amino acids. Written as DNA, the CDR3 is TGCGCCAGCAGCCTAGGAAAAGAGACCCAGTACTTC. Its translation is CASSLGKETQYF.

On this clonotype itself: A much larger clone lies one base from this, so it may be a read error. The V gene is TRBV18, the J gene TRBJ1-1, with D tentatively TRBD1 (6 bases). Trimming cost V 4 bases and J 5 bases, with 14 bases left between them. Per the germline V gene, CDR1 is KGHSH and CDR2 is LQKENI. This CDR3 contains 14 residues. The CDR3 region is CASSRTGSGTEAFF. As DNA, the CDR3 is TGTGCCAGCTCACGCACAGGGTCGGGGACTGAAGCTTTCTTT.

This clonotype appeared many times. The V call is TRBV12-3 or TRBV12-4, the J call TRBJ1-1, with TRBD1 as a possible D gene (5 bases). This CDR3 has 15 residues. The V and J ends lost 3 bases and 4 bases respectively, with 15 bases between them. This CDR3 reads CASSLIIGGGTEAFF. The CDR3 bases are TGTGCCAGCAGTTTGATTATTGGGGGAGGCACTGAAGCTTTCTTT.

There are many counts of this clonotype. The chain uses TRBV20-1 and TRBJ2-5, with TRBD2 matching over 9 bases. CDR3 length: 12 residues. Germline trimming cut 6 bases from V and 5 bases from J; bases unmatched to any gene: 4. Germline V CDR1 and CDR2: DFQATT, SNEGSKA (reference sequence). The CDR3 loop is CSAGTSFETQYF. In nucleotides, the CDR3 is TGCAGTGCAGGGACTAGCTTCGAGACCCAGTACTTC.

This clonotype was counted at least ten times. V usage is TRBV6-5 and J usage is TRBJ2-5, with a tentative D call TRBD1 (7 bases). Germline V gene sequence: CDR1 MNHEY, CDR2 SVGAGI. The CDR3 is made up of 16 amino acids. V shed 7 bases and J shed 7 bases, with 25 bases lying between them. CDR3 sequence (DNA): TGTGCCAGCACCTACCGGATGGCAGGGGGGCTCGTGACCCAGTACTTC. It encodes CASTYRMAGGLVTQYF.